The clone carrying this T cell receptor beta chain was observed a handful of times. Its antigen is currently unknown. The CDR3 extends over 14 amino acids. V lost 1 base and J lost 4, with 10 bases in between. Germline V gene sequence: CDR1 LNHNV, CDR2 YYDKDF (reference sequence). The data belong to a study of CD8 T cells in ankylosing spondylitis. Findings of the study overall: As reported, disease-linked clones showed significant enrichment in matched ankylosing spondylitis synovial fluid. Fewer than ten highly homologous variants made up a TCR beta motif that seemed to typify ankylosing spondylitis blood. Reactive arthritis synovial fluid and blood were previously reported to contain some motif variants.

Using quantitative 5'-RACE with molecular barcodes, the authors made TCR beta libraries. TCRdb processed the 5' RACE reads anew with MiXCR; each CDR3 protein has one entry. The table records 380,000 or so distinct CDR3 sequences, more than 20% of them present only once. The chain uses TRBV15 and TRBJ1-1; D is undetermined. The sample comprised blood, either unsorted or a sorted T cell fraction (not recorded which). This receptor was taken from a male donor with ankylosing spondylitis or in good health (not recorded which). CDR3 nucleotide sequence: TGTGCCACCAGCAGAGTATCAGAGGCCACTGAAGCTTTCTTT. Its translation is CATSRVSEATEAFF.